The 9 T cell receptor beta chains presented below share a single source sample, sequenced in a study of T cells after yellow fever vaccination. TCRdb fed the 5' RACE reads into MiXCR, producing one record per CDR3 protein. The profile shows 350,000 to 450,000 distinct CDR3 sequences, about 6% of them singletons. Sequencing used PBMCs, obtained 5 days after the yellow fever booster vaccination. These receptors originate from a young man who received the YFV17D yellow fever vaccine.

The V gene is TRBV5-5, the J gene TRBJ1-5; D gene ambiguous. Germline lookup yields CDR1 SGHKS and CDR2 YYEKEE (reference sequence). V lost 0 bases and J lost 7, with 8 bases in between. This CDR3 comprises 13 residues. DNA for the CDR3: TGTGCCAGCAGCTTGGCCGAATACCAGCCCCAGCATTTT. Amino acid sequence: CASSLAEYQPQHF.

The J gene is TRBJ2-1, the V gene TRBV27, with 7 bases identical to TRBD2. This CDR3 has 14 amino acids. Germline trimming cut 7 bases from V and 4 bases from J; bases unmatched to any gene: 7. Germline V CDR1 and CDR2: MNHEY, SMNVEV (reference sequence). DNA for the CDR3: TGTGCCAGCACCCGAGCGGGACTTTACAATGAGCAGTTCTTC. It translates to CASTRAGLYNEQFF.

This clonotype was recorded many times. CDR3 nucleotide sequence: TGTGCCAGCAGCTGGACTAGCGGTGACTACAATGAGCAGTTCTTC. Protein product: CASSWTSGDYNEQFF. The rearrangement joins TRBV12-3 or TRBV12-4 to TRBJ2-1; 10 nucleotides match TRBD2. J gave up 3 bases and V 6 bases, and 5 bases lay outside the gene matches. CDR3 size: 15 residues.

The chain combines TRBV7-2 with TRBJ2-7; 11 positions match TRBD2. This CDR3 has 15 amino acids. V dropped 5 bases and J dropped 5; count of bases not matched to a gene: 8. Germline loops: CDR1 SGHTA, CDR2 FQGNSA. CDR3 in amino acids: CASSATSGRSNEQYF. The CDR3 DNA sequence: TGTGCCAGCAGCGCCACTAGCGGGAGAAGCAACGAGCAGTACTTC.

The rearrangement uses TRBV5-4 and TRBJ2-1, with TRBD2 matching over 7 bases. From germline, CDR1 is SGHNT and CDR2 YYREEE (reference sequence). The CDR3 totals 18 residues. V shed 0 bases, J shed 0 bases, and the junction held 9 bases outside the gene matches. CDR3 region: CASSLAAGGGGSYNEQFF. DNA of the CDR3: TGTGCCAGCAGCTTGGCAGCTGGGGGGGGGGGCTCCTACAATGAGCAGTTCTTC.

This clonotype was counted at least ten times. The rearrangement joins TRBV5-4 to TRBJ2-7, with D possibly being TRBD1 (6 bases). From germline, CDR1 is SGHNT and CDR2 YYREEE (reference sequence). Trimming stripped 2 bases from V and 2 bases from J, with 11 bases between. The CDR3 sequence is 14 residues long. The CDR3 DNA follows: TGTGCCAGCAGCTTAAGGGACAATCCCTACGAGCAGTACTTC. It translates to CASSLRDNPYEQYF.

Many counts were recorded for this clonotype. The chain recombines TRBV5-6 with TRBJ2-1; D ambiguous. The length of the CDR3 is 16 residues. Trimming left V 6 bases short and J 7 bases short, with 23 bases between. Germline V gene lookup returns CDR1 SGHDT and CDR2 YYEEEE. CDR3 bases: TGTGCCAGCAACATTCTGACCCGGGTGGGTAAGAATGAGCAGTTCTTC. This encodes CASNILTRVGKNEQFF.

This clonotype was seen repeatedly, ten times or more. This chain joins TRBV4-1 and TRBJ2-6, with TRBD2 matching over 13 bases. The CDR3 sequence is 21 residues long. Germline trimming cut 4 bases from V and 0 bases from J; bases unmatched to any gene: 12. Germline assignment: CDR1 MGHRA and CDR2 YSYEKL. For the CDR3, the DNA is TGCGCCAGCAGCCCGGCCTCCGGACTAGCGGGAGCGAACTCTGGGGCCAACGTCCTGACTTTC. Protein product: CASSPASGLAGANSGANVLTF.

This clonotype was detected only a few times. The CDR3 DNA is TGTGCCAGCAGCTTAGACAGGGGGCAGTACGAGCAGTACTTC. It translates to CASSLDRGQYEQYF. The rearrangement links TRBV7-2 to TRBJ2-7; 9 bases fit TRBD1. This CDR3 has 14 amino acids. The germline gives CDR1 SGHTA, CDR2 FQGNSA. The ends lost 1 base at V and 4 bases at J; junction bases unmatched: 2. Full variable domain (rest looked up from reference TRBV7-2 and TRBJ2-7): GAGVSQSPSNKVTEKGKDVELRCDPISGHTALYWYRQSLGQGLEFLIYFQGNSAPDKSGLPSDRFSAERTGGSVSTLTIQRTQQEDSAVYLCASSLDRGQYEQYFGPGTRLTVT.